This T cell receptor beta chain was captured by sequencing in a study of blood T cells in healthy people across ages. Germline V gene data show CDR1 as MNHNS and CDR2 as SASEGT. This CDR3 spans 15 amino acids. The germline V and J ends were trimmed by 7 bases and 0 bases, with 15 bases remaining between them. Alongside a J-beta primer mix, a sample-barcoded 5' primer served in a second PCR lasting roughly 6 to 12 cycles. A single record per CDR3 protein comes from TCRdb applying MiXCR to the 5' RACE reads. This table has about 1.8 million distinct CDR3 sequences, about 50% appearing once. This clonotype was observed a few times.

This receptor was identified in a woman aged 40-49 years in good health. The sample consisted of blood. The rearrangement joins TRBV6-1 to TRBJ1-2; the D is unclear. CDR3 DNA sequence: TGTGCCAGCACCCTCTACCTAGGATCTAACTATGGCTACACCTTC. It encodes CASTLYLGSNYGYTF.